One and the same sample provided the 15 T cell receptor beta chains below, sequenced in a study of CD8+CD57+ T cells in acquired aplastic anemia. Profiling of TCR beta VDJ combinations and CDR3 sequences used genomic DNA as template. TCRdb passed the reads through MiXCR, listing each CDR3 protein once. The data show some 68,000 distinct CDR3 sequences, under 65% seen once. Sequencing used sorted CD4+, CD8+, or CD8+CD57+ T cells (not recorded which) from PBMCs. The receptors derive from a human donor in good health, serving as a control.

Remarks on this clonotype: This may stem from a read error, because a much larger clone lies one nucleotide away. This chain links TRBV4-1 with TRBJ1-1, with D possibly TRBD1 on 6 matching bases. The CDR3 is 14 amino acids. Germline assignment: CDR1 MGHRA and CDR2 YSYEKL. V dropped 4 bases and J dropped 1 base, with 10 bases sitting between them. The CDR3 is CASSRGQSNTEAFF. CDR3 nucleotides: TGCGCCAGCAGCCGGGGACAATCGAACACTGAAGCTTTCTTT.

The chain couples TRBV20-1 to TRBJ1-1, with 10 nucleotides matching TRBD1. Germline loops: CDR1 DFQATT, CDR2 SNEGSKA (reference sequence). The CDR3 extends over 14 amino acids. V shed 5 bases, J shed 0 bases, and the junction held 3 bases outside the gene matches. The CDR3 reads CSAGGTGVNTEAFF. In DNA, the CDR3 is TGCAGTGCTGGAGGGACAGGGGTGAACACTGAAGCTTTCTTT.

This clonotype was counted only a few times. The chain combines TRBV15 with TRBJ2-1; TRBD1 aligns across 7 bases. The V and J ends lost 4 bases and 5 bases, in that order; junction bases with no gene match: 8. There are 15 residues in the CDR3. The V gene's germline CDR1 is LNHNV and CDR2 YYDKDF (reference sequence). DNA of the CDR3: TGTGCCACCAGCAACAGACAGGGAAGTCACAATGAGCAGTTCTTC. Residues: CATSNRQGSHNEQFF.

In its sample, this clonotype was seen many times. The J gene is TRBJ2-7, the V gene TRBV6-1; either TRBD1 or TRBD2 may supply D (5 bases each). V was clipped by 2 bases and J by 0 bases, with 11 bases between them. The CDR3 is 15 amino acids. CDR1 and CDR2 from the germline V gene are MNHNS and SASEGT. The CDR3: CASSELWGSSYEQYF. The DNA for the CDR3 is TGTGCCAGCAGTGAATTGTGGGGGAGCTCCTACGAGCAGTACTTC.

This clonotype has more than one count but fewer than ten. DNA of the CDR3: TGTGCCAGCAGTTCCTACAGACAGGGTCCGGGACAGCCCCAGCATTTT. Encoded protein: CASSSYRQGPGQPQHF. J is TRBJ1-5 and V is TRBV27; 7 bases are a match to TRBD1. Germline CDR1 and CDR2: MNHEY and SMNVEV (reference sequence). V lost 4 bases and J lost 7; bases outside the gene matches: 13. The CDR3 has 16 amino acids.

J is TRBJ1-1 and V is TRBV4-1; D ambiguous. Germline loops: CDR1 MGHRA, CDR2 YSYEKL. This CDR3 spans 14 amino acids. V lost 1 base and J lost 7, with 13 bases in between. The DNA for the CDR3 is TGCGCCAGCAGCCAAGTAGGACCGTACAGTGAAGCTTTCTTT. Protein product: CASSQVGPYSEAFF.

CDR3 sequence (DNA): TGTGCCACCAGCAGAGACGGACAGGGCAACGACGAGCAGTACTTC. This encodes CATSRDGQGNDEQYF. This rearrangement joins TRBV15 to TRBJ2-7; 8 bases map to TRBD1. This CDR3 is built from 15 residues. Per the germline V gene, CDR1 is LNHNV and CDR2 is YYDKDF (reference sequence). Losses at the gene ends were 0 bases for V and 5 bases for J; bases not matched to a gene: 6.

This chain uses TRBV7-9 with TRBJ2-5, with no clear D. Germline CDR1 reads SEHNR; CDR2 reads FQNEAQ (reference sequence). The CDR3 spans 13 residues. Trimming shortened V by 5 bases and J by 5 bases, and 12 bases separated the two germline ends. The chain's CDR3 is CASSVPLRETQYF. In DNA form, the CDR3 reads TGTGCCAGCAGCGTTCCACTCAGGGAGACCCAGTACTTC.

This rearrangement joins TRBV27 to TRBJ1-1; TRBD1 might be the D (5 bases). Germline V gene data show CDR1 as MNHEY and CDR2 as SMNVEV (reference sequence). The CDR3 has 11 amino acids. The V end was cut by 10 bases, the J end by 4 bases, with 10 bases between. The CDR3 reads CAIGGGTEAFF. CDR3 coding DNA: TGTGCCATCGGGGGTGGCACTGAAGCTTTCTTT.

This clonotype was found many times. The V and J genes are TRBV19 and TRBJ1-1; no clear D. V dropped 3 bases and J dropped 4 bases, with 9 bases sitting between them. This CDR3 is built from 13 residues. Germline V gene data show CDR1 as LNHDA and CDR2 as SQIVND (reference sequence). The CDR3 DNA follows: TGTGCCAGTAGTATTTCGGGGTTCACTGAAGCTTTCTTT. Amino acid sequence: CASSISGFTEAFF.

This sequence joins TRBV7-6 and TRBJ2-7, with 9 bases identical to TRBD1. The germline gives CDR1 SGHVS, CDR2 FNYEAQ. The CDR3 contains 15 residues. Trimming took 7 bases from V and 4 from J; bases not matched to a gene: 11. CDR3: CASTLKGQGGYEQYF. As DNA, the CDR3 is TGTGCCAGCACGCTGAAGGGACAGGGAGGGTACGAGCAGTACTTC.

Concerning this clonotype: At one of its ends the junction is not consistent with the germline gene, which may arise from a read error. The chain couples TRBV2 to TRBJ1-1; D unclear. This CDR3 spans 16 amino acids. Germline assignment: CDR1 SNHLY and CDR2 FYNNEI. The CDR3 loop reads CASSEAIGPQSAEAFF. The DNA of the CDR3 is TGTGCCAGCAGTGAAGCGATCGGGCCCCAGAGCGCTGAGGCTTTCTTT. The full variable domain, completed using reference TRBV2 and TRBJ1-1, is EPEVTQTPSHQVTQMGQEVILRCVPISNHLYFYWYRQILGQKVEFLVSFYNNEISEKSEIFDDQFSVERPDGSNFTLKIRSTKLEDSAMYFCASSEAIGPQSAEAFFGQGTRLTVV.

The chain is built from TRBV15 and TRBJ1-5; 7 bases align to TRBD1. Trimming removed 2 bases from V and 5 bases from J; junction bases left unmatched: 9. The CDR3 is 16 amino acids. Germline V gene lookup returns CDR1 LNHNV and CDR2 YYDKDF (reference sequence). CDR3 bases: TGTGCCACCAGCAGAAAAGGGACAGAGTATCATCAGCCCCAGCATTTT. This codes for CATSRKGTEYHQPQHF.

The CDR3 is CASSSLLSLALGELFF. The CDR3 DNA reads TGTGCCAGCAGCTCCCTTCTAAGTCTCGCACTCGGGGAGCTGTTTTTT. V and J are TRBV7-6 and TRBJ2-2; D is undetermined. This CDR3 is built from 16 residues. Trimming pared 4 bases from V and 7 bases from J, leaving 19 bases between. Germline V gives CDR1 SGHVS, CDR2 FNYEAQ.

At least ten counts were recorded for this clonotype. The genes are TRBV20-1 and TRBJ2-3, with no clear D. The CDR3 loop spans 16 amino acids. Per the germline V gene, CDR1 is DFQATT and CDR2 is SNEGSKA (reference sequence). V was shortened by 0 bases and J by 3 bases, with 16 bases between the two germline ends. In nucleotides, the CDR3 is TGCAGTGCTAGAGAGGGCCGGGCCCCAAAGACAGATACGCAGTATTTT. This translates into CSAREGRAPKTDTQYF.